This TCR beta chain was identified in a study of graft-versus-host responses after intestinal transplantation. Study-wide points: The marrow of recipients harbored GvH clones, and ileum or blood showed some of them first. The presence of high graft-versus-host to host-versus-graft clonal ratios in allografts characterized patients with graft-donor T cell macrochimerism.

V lost 0 bases, J lost 2 bases, and 8 bases lay in between. The germline CDR1 and CDR2 sequences are SGHAT and FQNNGV. The CDR3 loop spans 15 amino acids. Assay: immunoSEQ multiplex PCR; the TCRdb copy retains only in-frame clones and omits some. The profile shows 85,000 to 100,000 clones, 90% to 95% of them singletons. Of note for this clone: What it binds is unknown.

The starting material was unstimulated CD8+ T cells sorted from spleen or lymph node cells, obtained before intestinal transplant. The chain carries TRBV11-2 and TRBJ2-1, with a weak D call TRBD2 (6 bases). The clonotype comes from a human donor who received an intestinal transplant. The CDR3 loop reads CASSLELAPYNEQFF. DNA for the CDR3: TGTGCCAGCAGCTTAGAACTAGCTCCCTACAATGAGCAGTTCTTC.